The sequence of this T cell receptor beta chain was determined in a study of T cells in Graves' hyperthyroidism and ophthalmopathy. Study-wide points: Through a model of 13 V-J features, ophthalmopathy was separated from stable hyperthyroidism.

For this clonotype: Its antigen is unknown.

Exclusion of a patient resulted from uncontrolled infection, other autoimmune disease, pregnancy or lactation. Amplification of TCR beta CDR3 regions was performed using RNA transcripts as template. The HTBI primer set drove a first-round RT-PCR of the TCR CDR3. TCRdb processed the multiplex PCR reads anew with MiXCR; each CDR3 protein has one entry. The sample has 300,000 to 350,000 distinct CDR3 sequences; over 15% are singletons. Trimming cost V 5 bases and J 6 bases, with 19 bases left between them. The CDR3 contains 14 residues. CDR1 is DFQATT and CDR2 is SNEGSKA in the germline V gene (reference sequence).

The source is a man aged 25-45 years with Graves' hyperthyroidism. The V gene is TRBV20-1, the J gene TRBJ1-1; D perhaps matches TRBD1 (5 bases). The sequenced sample consisted of blood. The CDR3, as DNA: TGCAGTGCTTACACCGGGGGAGGAAGACCTGAAGCTTTCTTT. Protein: CSAYTGGGRPEAFF.